This T cell receptor beta chain is from a study of cytomegalovirus exposure and HLA in healthy donors. Findings of the study overall: According to reports, the classifier identified cytomegalovirus status with high specificity and sensitivity. Accurate prediction of most subjects' HLA-A and HLA-B alleles from TCR beta sequences was reported.

The PCR contained 60 Vbeta and 13 Jbeta primers. TCRdb's table, derived via immunoSEQ multiplex PCR, lists solely in-frame clones and lacks some. The sample consists of about 190,000 clones, about 85% of them appearing once. This CDR3 is 13 amino acids long. Deletions cut 4 bases from V and 3 bases from J, with 10 bases between. The V gene's germline CDR1 is GTSNPN and CDR2 SVGIG (reference sequence). This clone was seen only once. Its antigen is unidentified. This TCR was recovered from a boy aged 2-9 years in good health and CMV-seronegative. The rearrangement joins TRBV30 to TRBJ1-5, with D maybe TRBD1 (5 bases). The specimen sequenced was PBMCs. This CDR3 is CAWKGRYNQPQHF. DNA of the CDR3: TGTGCCTGGAAGGGGCGGTACAATCAGCCCCAGCATTTT.